What follows are 5 T cell receptor beta chains derived from one specimen sequenced in a study of T-cell memory formation after mild COVID-19. TCRdb itself ran the 5' RACE reads through MiXCR, one entry per CDR3 protein. The profile shows 300,000 to 350,000 distinct CDR3 sequences, 13% of them singletons. The sequenced material came from PBMCs or a T cell subset sorted from them (not recorded which). These receptors were collected from a man aged 18-30 years who had mild COVID-19 (a few samples of this study predate the infection). Cell type and time point are not known.

The chain uses TRBV7-9 and TRBJ2-1; D uncertain. Germline V gene sequence: CDR1 SEHNR, CDR2 FQNEAQ (reference sequence). Trimming removed 3 bases at V and 5 bases at J, with 8 bases between. CDR3 length: 13 residues. CDR3 coding DNA: TGTGCCAGCAGCTTGAATCAGAACAATGAGCAGTTCTTC. Translating it yields CASSLNQNNEQFF. Together with reference TRBV7-9 and TRBJ2-1, the CDR3 gives the full variable domain: DTGVSQNPRHKITKRGQNVTFRCDPISEHNRLYWYRQTLGQGPEFLTYFQNEAQLEKSRLLSDRFSAERPKGSFSTLEIQRTEQGDSAMYLCASSLNQNNEQFFGPGTRLTVL.

The rearrangement uses TRBV4-1 and TRBJ1-1; perhaps TRBD1 as D (5 bases). Per germline, CDR1 MGHRA and CDR2 YSYEKL. V was cut by 4 bases and J by 2 bases, with 20 bases left in between. The CDR3 loop spans 17 amino acids. The CDR3 nucleotides read TGCGCCAGCAGCCCAAGGGGCCGGGAACCTTTAAACACTGAAGCTTTCTTT. It encodes CASSPRGREPLNTEAFF.

The table lists this clonotype with a few counts. J is TRBJ2-3 and V is TRBV7-2, with 11 bases that match TRBD2. Germline CDR1 is SGHTA and CDR2 is FQGNSA. This CDR3 contains 17 residues. Germline trimming cut 6 bases from V and 5 bases from J; bases unmatched to any gene: 13. CDR3 in DNA: TGTGCCAGCAGTACTCCTATAGCGGGGGGGCCGATAGATACGCAGTATTTT. This gives the protein CASSTPIAGGPIDTQYF.

This chain uses TRBV5-1 with TRBJ2-1; D remains ambiguous. The germline gives CDR1 SGHRS, CDR2 YFSETQ. V was shortened by 0 bases and J by 5 bases, with 9 bases between the two germline ends. The CDR3 is made up of 14 amino acids. CDR3 bases: TGCGCCAGCAGCTTGGGCACGGATAACAATGAGCAGTTCTTC. Amino acids: CASSLGTDNNEQFF.

This clonotype was detected a few times. J is TRBJ1-2 and V is TRBV28; TRBD1 is a possible D gene (5 bases). Between the trimmed V and J ends, which lost 3 bases and 4 bases, there was a span of 15 bases. Germline V gene lookup returns CDR1 MDHEN and CDR2 SYDVKM. The CDR3 length is 15 residues. CDR3 region: CASSFRPGRGYGYTF. The CDR3 region has the DNA TGTGCCAGCAGTTTCCGACCGGGACGAGGCTATGGCTACACCTTC.